This T cell receptor beta chain emerged from a study of regulatory T cells in long-lasting Graves disease. About the research overall: Persistent Graves' disease denoted over 5 years of antithyroid drugs plus positive TSH receptor antibodies. Study-wide results and limits: New patients shared fewer public clonotypes (about 1,000) than persistent patients did (fewer than 3,000).

The time point denotes: persistent/refractory GD, antithyroid drugs over 5 years with positive TRAb. PBMCs were the source of the RNA used for TCR sequencing. Investigators prepared the TCR beta libraries by applying iRepertoire HTBI primers and Arm-PCR of CDR3 regions. Authors' data handling: Samples revealed roughly 62 TRBV and fewer than 15 TRBJ segments. TCRdb ran MiXCR on the multiplex PCR reads and lists one entry per CDR3 protein. These V and J calls originate from TCRdb's pipeline instead of the authors' own analysis. In the table there are roughly 400,000 distinct CDR3 sequences, 20% to 25% of which are singletons. Remarks on this clonotype: Its matching antigen is unknown.

V was clipped by 2 bases and J by 5 bases, with 12 bases between them. This CDR3 has 14 amino acids. In germline, CDR1 is MNHEY, CDR2 SVGAGI. This sample comprised peripheral blood mononuclear cells (PBMCs), obtained when the disease was refractory, from a patient treated with antithyroid drugs. The rearrangement joins TRBV6-5 to TRBJ1-1; weak D call: TRBD1 (5 bases). The sequence derives from a female donor with Graves disease. Here the CDR3 DNA reads TGTGCCAGCAGTTACGGTGTAGGGGAAACTGAAGCTTTCTTT. It encodes CASSYGVGETEAFF.